This TCR beta chain derives from a study of cytomegalovirus exposure and HLA in healthy donors. Study outcomes and limitations: Through in vitro validation, three CMV-associated chains were shown to be specific for CMV antigens. Reports described diagnosis of cytomegalovirus status by the classifier as highly specific and sensitive.

This clone was counted a few times. Antigen unknown. The PCR employed 60 Vbeta primers together with 13 Jbeta primers. TCRdb's table, derived via immunoSEQ multiplex PCR, lists solely in-frame clones and lacks some. The table has approximately 110,000 clones, 75% to 85% seen once. Germline V gene sequence: CDR1 MDHEN, CDR2 SYDVKM. Trimming took 3 bases from V and 2 from J; bases not matched to a gene: 9. CDR3 length: 16 residues. The sample was PBMCs. The source of this sequence is a woman aged 18 to 35 in good health and CMV-seropositive. The chain joins TRBV28 to TRBJ2-7; TRBD1 matches 8 bases. CDR3 nucleotide sequence: TGTGCCAGCAGTTTCAATAAGAGGACAGGGCCCTACGAGCAGTACTTC. Residues: CASSFNKRTGPYEQYF.